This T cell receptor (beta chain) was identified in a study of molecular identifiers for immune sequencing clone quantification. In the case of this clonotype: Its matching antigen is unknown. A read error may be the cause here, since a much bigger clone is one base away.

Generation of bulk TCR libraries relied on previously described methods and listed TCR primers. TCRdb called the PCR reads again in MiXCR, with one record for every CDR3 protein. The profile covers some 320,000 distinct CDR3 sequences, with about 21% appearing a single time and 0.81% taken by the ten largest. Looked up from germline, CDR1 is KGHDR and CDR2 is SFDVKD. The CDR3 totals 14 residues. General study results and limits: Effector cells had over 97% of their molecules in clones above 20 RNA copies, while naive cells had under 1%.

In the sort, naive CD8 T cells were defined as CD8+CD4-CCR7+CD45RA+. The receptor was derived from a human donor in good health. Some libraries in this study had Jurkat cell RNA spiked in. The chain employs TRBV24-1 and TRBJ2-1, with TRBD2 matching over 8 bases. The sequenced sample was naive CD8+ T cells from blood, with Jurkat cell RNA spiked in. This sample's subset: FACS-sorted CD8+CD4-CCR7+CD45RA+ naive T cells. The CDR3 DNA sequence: TGTACCACCAGTGAGAACGGGGGGGGCAATGAGCAGTTCTTC. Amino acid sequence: CTTSENGGGNEQFF.